The TCR beta chain under discussion was sequenced for a study of blood T cell repertoires in COVID-19. As for the study in general: From T cells, B-cell-depleted T cells, or PBMCs came the material, which was cDNA or gDNA.

As processed by the authors: Quantification of nucleated cells was approximated via reference gene primer amplification. This table comes from immunoSEQ multiplex PCR, and its TCRdb copy is limited to in-frame clones, with some not included. The V and J calls and clone size are taken from that table; D and trimming were inferred from the DNA. The data hold approximately 190,000 clones, with approximately 84% observed a single time. V lost 0 bases, J lost 5 bases, and 14 bases lay in between. CDR1 is LNHNV and CDR2 is YYDKDF in the germline V gene (reference sequence). CDR3 length: 16 amino acids. The source is a woman in her 70s with active or convalescent COVID-19. The rearrangement links TRBV15 to TRBJ2-1; D is perhaps TRBD2 (6 bases). The sequencing input was peripheral blood. The CDR3 protein is CATSRDRGWRDNEQFF. The CDR3 DNA is TGTGCCACCAGCAGAGACCGGGGGTGGCGTGACAATGAGCAGTTCTTC.